The T cell receptor beta chain under discussion was sequenced for a study of T cell responses to AZD1222 COVID-19 vaccine. Germline V gene data show CDR1 as MNHEY and CDR2 as SMNVEV (reference sequence). The CDR3 spans 12 residues. V shed 3 bases and J shed 4 bases, with 6 bases lying between them. Sequencing used immunoSEQ multiplex PCR; TCRdb keeps in-frame clones, though not all of them. The sample carries around 140,000 clones, approximately 85% recorded once. The chain joins TRBV27 to TRBJ1-1; the D is unclear. The TCR was taken from an adult who received the MenACWY meningococcal vaccine as a control. This specimen was peripheral blood, taken 28 days after the second dose of the MenACWY control vaccine. In DNA, the CDR3 is TGTGCCAGCAGTTTCAGAGGCACTGAAGCTTTCTTT. Encoded protein: CASSFRGTEAFF.